The 13 T cell receptor beta chains below were found in one sample sequenced in a study of blood T cell repertoires in COVID-19. Method: immunoSEQ multiplex PCR; TCRdb's copy keeps in-frame clones and lacks some. The sample has approximately 290,000 clones, 80% to 90% seen once. The material sequenced was PBMCs or T cells enriched from blood (not recorded which). These receptor sequences come from a woman under 40 who had recovered from COVID-19.

The rearrangement joins TRBV2 to TRBJ1-2; D perhaps matches TRBD1 (5 bases). The V end lost 7 bases, the J end lost 6 bases, and 15 bases lay between the germline ends. CDR3 length equals 13 residues. Germline values: CDR1 SNHLY, CDR2 FYNNEI. The CDR3 protein is CASIPRGGDGYTF. The CDR3 DNA is TGTGCCAGCATCCCGCGGGGCGGGGATGGCTACACCTTC.

This chain joins TRBV13 and TRBJ2-3, with D perhaps matching TRBD1 (5 bases). Trimming cost V 7 bases and J 6 bases, with 14 bases left between them. The CDR3 length is 13 residues. Looked up from germline, CDR1 is PRHDT and CDR2 is FYEKMQ (reference sequence). The DNA of the CDR3 is TGTGCCAGCACGCAAAGGGGCATTGATACGCAGTATTTT. It yields the protein CASTQRGIDTQYF.

The gene calls are TRBV5-6 and TRBJ2-7; 8 bases align to TRBD2. The germline gives CDR1 SGHDT, CDR2 YYEEEE. CDR3 size: 16 residues. The V segment lost 4 bases and the J segment 3 bases; nucleotides outside the gene matches: 12. In DNA, the CDR3 is TGTGCCAGCAGCCCCTCACTAGCGGTAAATTACTACGAGCAGTACTTC. It yields the protein CASSPSLAVNYYEQYF.

The J gene is TRBJ2-2, the V gene TRBV28; TRBD1 agrees at 10 bases. The ends lost 4 bases at V and 2 bases at J; junction bases unmatched: 4. Germline CDR1 MDHEN, CDR2 SYDVKM. CDR3 size: 16 residues. CDR3 residues: CASSWRDRGNTGELFF. The CDR3 nucleotides are TGTGCCAGCAGTTGGCGGGACAGGGGTAACACCGGGGAGCTGTTTTTT.

There are a few counts of this clone. The chain combines TRBV20-1 with TRBJ1-1; TRBD1 matches at 7 bases. The junction had 6 bases not matched to a gene; V was cut back by 6 bases and J by 8 bases. The germline V gene encodes CDR1 DFQATT and CDR2 SNEGSKA (reference sequence). CDR3 length: 11 amino acids. In DNA form, the CDR3 reads TGCAGTGCAGAGAAGACAGGGGAAGCTTTCTTT. Translation: CSAEKTGEAFF.

The rearrangement joins TRBV2 to TRBJ1-5; no clear D gene. V lost 2 bases, J lost 0 bases, and 5 bases lay in between. CDR1 is SNHLY, CDR2 FYNNEI, per germline. The CDR3 has 14 amino acids. The CDR3 here is CASSETDSNQPQHF. The CDR3 DNA sequence: TGTGCCAGCAGTGAAACAGATAGCAATCAGCCCCAGCATTTT.

The chain is built from TRBV11-1 and TRBJ2-1; 9 bases are shared with TRBD2. After removal of 5 bases from V and 5 bases from J, the junction contained 7 bases not matched to a gene. This CDR3 spans 15 amino acids. Germline CDR1 is SGHAT and CDR2 is FQDESV (reference sequence). CDR3 in amino acids: CASSERGDIHNEQFF. In nucleotides, the CDR3 is TGTGCCAGCAGCGAGCGGGGGGACATTCACAATGAGCAGTTCTTC. Full variable domain (missing parts from reference TRBV11-1 and TRBJ2-1): EAEVAQSPRYKITEKSQAVAFWCDPISGHATLYWYRQILGQGPELLVQFQDESVVDDSQLPKDRFSAERLKGVDSTLKIQPAELGDSAMYLCASSERGDIHNEQFFGPGTRLTVL.

The rearrangement links TRBV4-1 to TRBJ1-4; the match to TRBD1 covers 7 bases. The germline V gene encodes CDR1 MGHRA and CDR2 YSYEKL. Trimming at V came to 4 bases and at J to 9 bases, leaving 14 bases not matched to a gene. The CDR3 contains 16 residues. The CDR3 loop is CASSPLTVQGGKKLFF. CDR3 nucleotide sequence: TGCGCCAGCAGCCCCTTGACTGTCCAGGGGGGTAAAAAACTGTTTTTT.

This chain uses TRBV5-1 with TRBJ1-2; no definite D call. This CDR3 contains 13 residues. The germline V and J ends were trimmed by 6 bases and 3 bases, with 12 bases remaining between them. Germline-derived CDR1 and CDR2 are SGHRS and YFSETQ. CDR3: CASKANPDYGYTF. The CDR3 DNA follows: TGCGCCAGCAAAGCCAACCCGGACTATGGCTACACCTTC.

The chain joins TRBV18 to TRBJ1-3; D is unresolved. Germline CDR1 reads KGHSH; CDR2 reads LQKENI. The CDR3 spans 13 residues. V was cut by 3 bases and J by 5 bases, with 8 bases left in between. CDR3 in DNA: TGTGCCAGCTCACCCCCAGGAAGAAACACCATATATTTT. Its translation is CASSPPGRNTIYF.

This chain links TRBV19 with TRBJ2-6; D is unresolved. Trimming stripped 1 base from V and 6 bases from J, with 4 bases between. The germline CDR1 and CDR2 sequences are LNHDA and SQIVND (reference sequence). The CDR3 contains 13 residues. The CDR3 DNA reads TGTGCCAGTAGTATAGTGGCGGCCAACGTCCTGACTTTC. Its protein product is CASSIVAANVLTF.

The chain combines TRBV3-1 (or the pseudogene TRBV3-2) with TRBJ2-3; 7 nucleotides align to TRBD1. CDR1 is LGHDT, CDR2 YNNKEL, per germline (reference sequence). This CDR3 contains 16 residues. With 3 bases clipped from V and 1 base from J, the junction kept 7 bases outside the gene matches. CDR3 bases: TGTGCCAGCAGCCAGGAAGTAGGACAGGGCACAGATACGCAGTATTTT. Its protein is CASSQEVGQGTDTQYF.

The genes are TRBV5-1 and TRBJ1-5; TRBD1 aligns across 7 bases. The junction had 9 bases not matched to a gene; V was cut back by 0 bases and J by 6 bases. The CDR3 sequence is 16 residues long. CDR1 and CDR2 (germline): SGHRS, YFSETQ. The CDR3 sequence: CASSLDITGDGQPQHF. CDR3 DNA: TGCGCCAGCAGCTTGGACATAACAGGGGACGGTCAGCCCCAGCATTTT.